This T cell receptor (beta chain) emerged from a study of Graves' ophthalmopathy and Graves' hyperthyroidism. Study-level points and caveats: Clonotypes were expanded in thyroid at above 0.001 frequency, and most also appeared in blood.

Ten or more counts support this clonotype. Its specificity is not known. TCR beta CDR3 regions were amplified from RNA transcripts. The library came from an HTBI-primed first-round RT-PCR and a second-round multiplex PCR. TCRdb redid the calling of the multiplex PCR reads with MiXCR, one entry per CDR3 protein. The table lists about 620,000 distinct CDR3 sequences, about a fifth of them singletons. Looked up from germline, CDR1 is DFQATT and CDR2 is SNEGSKA (reference sequence). The J segment lost 4 bases and the V segment lost 2 bases, leaving 11 bases of the junction unmatched. The CDR3 runs to 16 residues.

The rearrangement uses TRBV20-1 and TRBJ2-7; TRBD2 agrees at 10 bases. This TCR was recovered from a woman under 30 with stable Graves' hyperthyroidism. Some clones in this sample may be carry-over from other donors' samples. The sample taken for sequencing was peripheral blood. The CDR3 coding sequence is TGCAGTGCTAGACGTTCTAGCGGGAGCGTAACGTACGAGCAGTACTTC. As protein: CSARRSSGSVTYEQYF.